The clone carrying this T cell receptor (beta chain) was observed a few times. Its target is not known. This entry belongs to a study of T cells in Graves' hyperthyroidism and ophthalmopathy. Overall study results and limits: Stable hyperthyroidism and ophthalmopathy were separated using 13 V-J signatures. Appearing also in blood were most of the thyroid clonotypes expanded above 0.001.

Regions amplified from RNA transcripts were the TCR beta CDR3 regions. The HTBI primer set was used in a first-round RT-PCR of the TCR CDR3. TCRdb processed the multiplex PCR reads anew with MiXCR; each CDR3 protein has one entry. The sample includes about 420,000 distinct CDR3 sequences, 15% to 19% of them seen just once. Clinicians diagnosed patients from clinical symptoms, serum thyroxine and TRAb, thyroid ultrasound and orbital computed tomography. This CDR3 has 16 amino acids. Trimming pared 0 bases from V and 9 bases from J, leaving 18 bases between. The germline gives CDR1 MNHEY, CDR2 SVGAGI. The specimen was blood. This sequence was found in a woman between 18 and 29 years old with Graves' hyperthyroidism. The chain joins TRBV6-5 to TRBJ2-1; no definite D call. The CDR3 DNA sequence: TGTGCCAGCAGTTACTCGGTCTCGCAGCGATTCAGTGAGCAGTTCTTC. This encodes CASSYSVSQRFSEQFF.